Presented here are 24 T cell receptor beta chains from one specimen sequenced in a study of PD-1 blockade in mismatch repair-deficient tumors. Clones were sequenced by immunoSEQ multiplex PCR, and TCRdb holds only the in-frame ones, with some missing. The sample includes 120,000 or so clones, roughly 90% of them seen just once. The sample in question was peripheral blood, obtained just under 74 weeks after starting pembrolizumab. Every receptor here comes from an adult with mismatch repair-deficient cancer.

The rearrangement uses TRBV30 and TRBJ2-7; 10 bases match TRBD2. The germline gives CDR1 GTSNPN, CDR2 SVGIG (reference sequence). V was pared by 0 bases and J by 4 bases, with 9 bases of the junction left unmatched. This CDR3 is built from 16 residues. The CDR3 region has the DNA TGTGCCTGGAGTGTATTGGCAGCGGGACTAGCGTACGAGCAGTACTTC. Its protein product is CAWSVLAAGLAYEQYF.

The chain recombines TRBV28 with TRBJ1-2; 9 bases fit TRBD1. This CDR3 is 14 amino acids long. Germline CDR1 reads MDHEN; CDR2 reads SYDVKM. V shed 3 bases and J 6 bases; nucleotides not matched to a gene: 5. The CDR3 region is CASSLQQGANGYTF. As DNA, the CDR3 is TGTGCCAGCAGTTTGCAACAGGGGGCGAATGGCTACACCTTC.

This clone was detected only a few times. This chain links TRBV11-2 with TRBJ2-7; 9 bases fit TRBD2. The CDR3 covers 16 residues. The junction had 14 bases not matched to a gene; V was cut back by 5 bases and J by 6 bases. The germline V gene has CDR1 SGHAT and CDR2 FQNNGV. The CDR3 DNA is TGTGCCAGCAGCACCACTCCGGGACTAGCTGCCTTCGAGCAGTACTTC. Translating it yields CASSTTPGLAAFEQYF.

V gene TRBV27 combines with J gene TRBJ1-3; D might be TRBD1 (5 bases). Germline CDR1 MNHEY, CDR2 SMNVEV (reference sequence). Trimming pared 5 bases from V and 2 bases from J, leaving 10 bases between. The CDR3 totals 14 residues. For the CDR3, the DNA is TGTGCCAGCAGTCATCAGGGCCCTGGAAACACCATATATTTT. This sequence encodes CASSHQGPGNTIYF.

CDR3 sequence reads: CASSLSIQPTSSTDTQYF. Written as DNA, the CDR3 is TGTGCCAGCAGTTTATCGATACAGCCAACCTCTAGCACAGATACGCAGTATTTT. This chain connects TRBV27 to TRBJ2-3; D gene unclear. The CDR3 covers 18 residues. Germline assignment: CDR1 MNHEY and CDR2 SMNVEV (reference sequence). V lost 0 bases and J lost 0, with 16 bases in between.

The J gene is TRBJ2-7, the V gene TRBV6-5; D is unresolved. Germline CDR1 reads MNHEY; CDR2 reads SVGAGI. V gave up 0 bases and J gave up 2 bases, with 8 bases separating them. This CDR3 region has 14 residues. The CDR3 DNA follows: TGTGCCAGCAGTTACTCATCCGGGCCCTACGAGCAGTACTTC. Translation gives CASSYSSGPYEQYF.

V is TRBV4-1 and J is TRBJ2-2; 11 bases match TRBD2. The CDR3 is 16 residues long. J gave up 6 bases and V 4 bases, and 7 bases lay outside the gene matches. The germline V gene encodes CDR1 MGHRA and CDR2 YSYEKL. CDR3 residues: CASSRAGTSGSGELFF. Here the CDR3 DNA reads TGCGCCAGCAGCCGAGCCGGGACTAGCGGTTCCGGGGAGCTGTTTTTT.

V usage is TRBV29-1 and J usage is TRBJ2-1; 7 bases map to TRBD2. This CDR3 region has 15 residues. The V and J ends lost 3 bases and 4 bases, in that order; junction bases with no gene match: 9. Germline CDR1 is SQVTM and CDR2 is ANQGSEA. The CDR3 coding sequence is TGCAGCGTTGAGGGGCCTAGCGGAGCTTACAATGAGCAGTTCTTC. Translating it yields CSVEGPSGAYNEQFF.

CDR3 sequence reads: CASSLGQQETQYF. In nucleotides, the CDR3 is TGTGCCAGCAGCCTGGGACAGCAAGAGACCCAGTACTTC. The chain joins TRBV11-2 to TRBJ2-5; 7 positions match TRBD1. The V gene's germline CDR1 is SGHAT and CDR2 FQNNGV. V lost 5 bases to trimming and J lost 2 bases; unmatched junction nucleotides: 2. The CDR3 is made up of 13 amino acids.

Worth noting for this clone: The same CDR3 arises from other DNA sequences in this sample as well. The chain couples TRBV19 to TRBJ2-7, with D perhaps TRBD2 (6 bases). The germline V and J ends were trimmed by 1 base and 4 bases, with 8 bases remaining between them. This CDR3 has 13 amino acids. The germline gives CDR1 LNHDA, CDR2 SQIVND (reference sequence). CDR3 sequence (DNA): TGTGCCAGTAGTATAGGGGGAGGTTACGAGCAGTACTTC. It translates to CASSIGGGYEQYF.

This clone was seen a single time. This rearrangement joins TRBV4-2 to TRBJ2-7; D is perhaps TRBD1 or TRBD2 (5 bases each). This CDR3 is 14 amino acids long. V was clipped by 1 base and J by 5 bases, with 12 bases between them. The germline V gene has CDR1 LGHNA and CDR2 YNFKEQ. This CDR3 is CASSQGGMSDEQYF. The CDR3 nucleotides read TGTGCCAGCAGCCAAGGGGGGATGAGCGACGAGCAGTACTTC.

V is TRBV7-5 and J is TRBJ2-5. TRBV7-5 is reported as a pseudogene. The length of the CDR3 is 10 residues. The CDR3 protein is CVRSLETQYF. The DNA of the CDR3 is TGTGTCAGAAGCTTAGAGACCCAGTACTTC.

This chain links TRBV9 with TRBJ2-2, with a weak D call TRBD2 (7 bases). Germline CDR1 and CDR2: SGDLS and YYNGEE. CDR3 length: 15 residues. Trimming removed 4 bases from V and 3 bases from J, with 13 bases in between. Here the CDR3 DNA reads TGTGCCAGCAGCATACAGGGAGGGGACACCGGGGAGCTGTTTTTT. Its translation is CASSIQGGDTGELFF.

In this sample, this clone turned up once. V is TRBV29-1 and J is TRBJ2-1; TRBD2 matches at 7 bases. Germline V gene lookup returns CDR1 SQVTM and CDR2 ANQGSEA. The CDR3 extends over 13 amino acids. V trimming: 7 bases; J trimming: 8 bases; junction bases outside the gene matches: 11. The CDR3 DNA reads TGCAGCGGATCTAGCGGCCTTTTGGATGAGCAGTTCTTC. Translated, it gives CSGSSGLLDEQFF.

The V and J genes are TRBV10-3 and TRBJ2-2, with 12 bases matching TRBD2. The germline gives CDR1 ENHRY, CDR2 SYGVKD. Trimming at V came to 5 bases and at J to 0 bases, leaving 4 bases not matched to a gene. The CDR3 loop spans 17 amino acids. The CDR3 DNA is TGTGCCATCAGTTCGACTAGCGGGGGATCGAACACCGGGGAGCTGTTTTTT. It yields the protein CAISSTSGGSNTGELFF.

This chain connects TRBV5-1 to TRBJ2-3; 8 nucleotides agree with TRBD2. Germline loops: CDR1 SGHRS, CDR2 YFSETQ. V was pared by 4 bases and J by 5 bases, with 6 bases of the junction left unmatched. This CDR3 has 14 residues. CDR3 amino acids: CASSPGLAEDTQYF. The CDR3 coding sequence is TGCGCCAGCAGCCCCGGACTAGCTGAAGATACGCAGTATTTT.

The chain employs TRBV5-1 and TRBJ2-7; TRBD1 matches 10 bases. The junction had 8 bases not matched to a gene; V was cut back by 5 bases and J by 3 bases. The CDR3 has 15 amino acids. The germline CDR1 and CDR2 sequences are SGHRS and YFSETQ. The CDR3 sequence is CASSFTTGGDYEQYF. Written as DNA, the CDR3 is TGCGCCAGCAGTTTCACGACAGGGGGCGACTACGAGCAGTACTTC.

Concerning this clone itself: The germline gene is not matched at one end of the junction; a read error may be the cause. The CDR3 sequence: CASSFSTSGSVDF. CDR3 DNA: TGTGCCAGCAGCTTTTCCACTAGCGGGAGCGTGGACTTC. The V call is TRBV7-6, the J call TRBJ2-7, with 11 nucleotides matching TRBD2. The CDR3 has 13 amino acids. Per germline, CDR1 SGHVS and CDR2 FNYEAQ.

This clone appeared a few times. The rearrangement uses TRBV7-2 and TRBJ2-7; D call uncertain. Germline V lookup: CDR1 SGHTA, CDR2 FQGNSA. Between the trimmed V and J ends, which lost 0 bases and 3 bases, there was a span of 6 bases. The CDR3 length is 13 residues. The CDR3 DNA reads TGTGCCAGCAGCTTAGCGAACAACTACGAGCAGTACTTC. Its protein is CASSLANNYEQYF.

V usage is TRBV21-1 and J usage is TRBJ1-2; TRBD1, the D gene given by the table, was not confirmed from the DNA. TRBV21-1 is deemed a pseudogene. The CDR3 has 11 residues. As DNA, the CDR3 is TGTGCCAGGAACAGGGTGGGTGGCTACACCTTC. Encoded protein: CARNRVGGYTF.

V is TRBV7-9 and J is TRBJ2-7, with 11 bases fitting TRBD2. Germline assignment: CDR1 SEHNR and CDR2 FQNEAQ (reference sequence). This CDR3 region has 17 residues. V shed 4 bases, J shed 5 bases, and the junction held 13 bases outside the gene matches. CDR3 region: CASSSPTSGSSLDEQYF. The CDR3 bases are TGTGCCAGCAGCTCCCCCACTAGCGGGAGTTCTCTTGACGAGCAGTACTTC.

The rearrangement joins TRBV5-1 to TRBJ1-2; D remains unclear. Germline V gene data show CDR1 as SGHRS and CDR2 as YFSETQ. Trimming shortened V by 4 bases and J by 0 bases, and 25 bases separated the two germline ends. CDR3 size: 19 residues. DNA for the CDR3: TGCGCCAGCAGCCTGGACGGCGGGATAACTTTGATTTCTAACTATGGCTACACCTTC. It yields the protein CASSLDGGITLISNYGYTF.

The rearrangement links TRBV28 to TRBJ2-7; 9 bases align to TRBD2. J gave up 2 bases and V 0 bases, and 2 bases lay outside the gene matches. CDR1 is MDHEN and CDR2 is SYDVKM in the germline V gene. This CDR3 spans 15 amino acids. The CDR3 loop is CASSLWAGGPYEQYF. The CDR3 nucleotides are TGTGCCAGCAGTTTATGGGCGGGAGGGCCCTACGAGCAGTACTTC.

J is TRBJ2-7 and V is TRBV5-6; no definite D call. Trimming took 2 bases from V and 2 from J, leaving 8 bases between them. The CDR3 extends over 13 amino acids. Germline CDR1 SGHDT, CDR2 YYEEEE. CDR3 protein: CASSFPSPYEQYF. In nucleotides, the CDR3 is TGTGCCAGCAGCTTTCCGAGCCCCTACGAGCAGTACTTC. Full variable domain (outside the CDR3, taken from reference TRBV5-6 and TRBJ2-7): DAGVTQSPTHLIKTRGQQVTLRCSPKSGHDTVSWYQQALGQGPQFIFQYYEEEERQRGNFPDRFSGHQFPNYSSELNVNALLLGDSALYLCASSFPSPYEQYFGPGTRLTVT.